This TCR beta chain derives from a study of blood T cell repertoires in COVID-19. In the authors' methods: Scientists estimated how many nucleated cells there were by amplifying reference gene primers. TCRdb's copy holds only in-frame clones and misses some; the assay was immunoSEQ multiplex PCR. Clonal size and the V and J genes are those of that table, whereas D and trimming came from the DNA. The sample yields tens of thousands of clones, around four fifths seen once. The CDR3 is 15 amino acids. CDR1 MNHEY and CDR2 SVGAGI come from the germline V gene. The junction had 4 bases not matched to a gene; V was cut back by 7 bases and J by 2 bases.

The TCR originated in a human donor in a cohort sampled during active COVID-19. The specimen was peripheral blood. The chain links TRBV6-5 to TRBJ2-1; the match to TRBD2 covers 11 bases. The CDR3, as DNA: TGTGCCAGCATCGTAGCGGGGGGGACCTACAATGAGCAGTTCTTC. Its protein product is CASIVAGGTYNEQFF.